These T cell receptor beta chains were read from a single sample in a study of early T cells in non-severe SARS-CoV-2 infection. Each CDR3 protein is one row after TCRdb ran MiXCR on the 5' RACE reads. This sample has 55,000 to 75,000 distinct CDR3 sequences; 5.9% occur once, and the top ten carry approximately 3.6%. Sample: whole blood, taken at baseline. The receptors shown here come from an adult who was a healthcare worker with PCR-confirmed SARS-CoV-2 infection or an uninfected control (not recorded which). CDR3s include the opening cysteine and the closing phenylalanine or tryptophan. D genes are given only for firm matches. Expanded clones are given a class, and other clones once, few, many or no size at all.

clone_size,d_call,v_call,j_call,cdr3_nt,cdr3_aa
many,NA,TRBV29-1,TRBJ2-7,TGCAGCGTAAAGACAGACTCCTACGAGCAGTACTTC,CSVKTDSYEQYF
few,NA,TRBV11-1,TRBJ1-2,TGTGCCAGCAGCCGACAGGCTAACTATGGCTACACCTTC,CASSRQANYGYTF
many,NA,TRBV3-1,TRBJ2-6,TGTGCCAGCAGTCACACAGGGCCTGGGGCCAACGTCCTGACTTTC,CASSHTGPGANVLTF
few,NA,TRBV20-1,TRBJ2-4,TGCAGTGCTAGAGATTTTAGCGTAGTAGGAATTCAGTACTTC,CSARDFSVVGIQYF
few,TRBD1,TRBV7-9,TRBJ2-7,TGTGCCAGCAGCACCGGAAGGGGGCGCAGGGCCTACGAGCAGTACTTC,CASSTGRGRRAYEQYF
many,TRBD1,TRBV10-3,TRBJ2-1,TGTGCCATCAGTCTGCAGGGACAGGGAAGATACAATGAGCAGTTCTTC,CAISLQGQGRYNEQFF
many,NA,TRBV28,TRBJ1-1,TGTGCCAGCAGTTTTGGAGGGGGCACTGAAGCTTTCTTT,CASSFGGGTEAFF
many,TRBD2,TRBV6-6,TRBJ2-5,TGTGCCAGCAGTTACTCTATGACTAGCGTGGTGACCCAGTACTTC,CASSYSMTSVVTQYF
NA,TRBD1,TRBV20-1,TRBJ2-7,TGCAGTGCTAGAAAACAGGGGGCCTACGAGCAGTACTTC,CSARKQGAYEQYF
many,TRBD2,TRBV12-3/TRBV12-4,TRBJ2-5,TGTGCCAGCAGTTTTGGGCTCGGGGAGGGCGAGACCCAGTACTTC,CASSFGLGEGETQYF
many,TRBD2,TRBV29-1,TRBJ2-2,TGCAGCGCCTCGCGGGGGGTAGGCACCGGGGAGCTGTTTTTT,CSASRGVGTGELFF
NA,TRBD1,TRBV28,TRBJ2-1,TGTGCCAGCAGTCCCTCGGACAGGGGACCCATTTCTAGCTACAATGAGCAGTTCTTC,CASSPSDRGPISSYNEQFF
many,NA,TRBV20-1,TRBJ1-1,TGCAGTGCTAGAGAGGGGGCCCGGAACACTGAAGCTTTCTTT,CSAREGARNTEAFF
few,NA,TRBV20-1,TRBJ2-7,TGCAGTGCTAGAGATTTTGTACTCGGGGTCTACGAGCAGTACTTC,CSARDFVLGVYEQYF
many,TRBD2,TRBV18,TRBJ2-3,TGTGCCAGCTCACCAGGGAGCGGGAGCGGCACAGATACGCAGTATTTT,CASSPGSGSGTDTQYF
NA,NA,TRBV7-2,TRBJ1-2,TGTGCCAGCAGCCTCCGCGGGGGCAGTAACTATGGCTACACCTTC,CASSLRGGSNYGYTF
few,NA,TRBV7-9,TRBJ1-5,TGTGCCAGCAGCTTAGGACGGGCCAATCAGCCCCAGCATTTT,CASSLGRANQPQHF
many,NA,TRBV3-1,TRBJ2-1,TGTGCCAGCAGCCGAGCCCCGCAGAGCTCCTACAATGAGCAGTTCTTC,CASSRAPQSSYNEQFF
many,NA,TRBV6-5,TRBJ2-3,TGTGCCAGCAGTTACGGCGGCACTAGCACAGATACGCAGTATTTT,CASSYGGTSTDTQYF
NA,TRBD1,TRBV12-3/TRBV12-4,TRBJ2-1,TGTGCCAGCAGTTTACGGATCAGGGGGTCCTACAATGAGCAGTTCTTC,CASSLRIRGSYNEQFF
few,NA,TRBV6-5,TRBJ1-5,TGTGCCAGCAGTCCTTGGGCTGAAGCGTATAGCAATCAGCCCCAGCATTTT,CASSPWAEAYSNQPQHF
few,NA,TRBV7-9,TRBJ1-5,TGTGCCAGCAGCTCTATAGGCAATCAGCCCCAGCATTTT,CASSSIGNQPQHF
many,TRBD2,TRBV29-1,TRBJ2-7,TGCAGCGTTGAAGATCCCGGAGCTAGCGGGGAGTTAACCTACGAGCAGTACTTC,CSVEDPGASGELTYEQYF
many,NA,TRBV7-6,TRBJ2-1,TGTGCCAGCAGTGCAAGTATTTCCCTCTACAATGAGCAGTTCTTC,CASSASISLYNEQFF